This T cell receptor (beta chain) was sequenced during a study of OX40 agonist ivuxolimab in advanced cancers. Study details: Patients received ivuxolimab, an agonistic anti-OX40 (CD134) antibody. Study conclusions and caveats: Partial responders dosed at 0.1-3.0 mg/kg displayed clonal expansion ranking among the lowest.

Clones were read by immunoSEQ multiplex PCR, and TCRdb kept only the in-frame ones, dropping some. The sample comprises more than 45,000 clones, 65% to 85% of which are singletons, and 2% to 2.5% rests with the top ten. About this clone itself: What it binds is unknown.

The V segment lost 2 bases and the J segment 7 bases; nucleotides outside the gene matches: 6. CDR3 length equals 15 residues. In germline, CDR1 is WNHNN, CDR2 SYGVQD (reference sequence). The rearrangement uses TRBV10-1 and TRBJ2-1, with 9 bases lining up with TRBD2. Specimen: CD4+ or CD8+ T cells sorted from blood, collected in a trial of the OX40 agonist ivuxolimab. The clonotype was recovered from an adult with an advanced solid tumor such as melanoma, head and neck, liver or kidney cancer. The CDR3 DNA follows: TGCGCCAGCAGTGAGGCGGGAGGGCCGAGTAATGAGCAGTTCTTC. As protein: CASSEAGGPSNEQFF.